The 10 T cell receptor beta chains reported below all come from one sample, sequenced in a study of Graves' ophthalmopathy and Graves' hyperthyroidism. From RNA, the CDR3 regions of TCR beta chains were amplified and sequenced. The first-round RT-PCR employed HTBI primers together with the Qiagen OneStep RT-PCR kit. A multiplex PCR was then performed as the second round. TCRdb fed the multiplex PCR reads into MiXCR, producing one record per CDR3 protein. The sample lists almost 750,000 distinct CDR3 sequences, 40% occurring once. The sequenced sample was peripheral blood. Receptors originate from an adult man with Graves' ophthalmopathy.

This CDR3 reads CASNPLSGSNSPLHF. The CDR3 nucleotides are TGTGCCAGCAACCCACTATCGGGATCAAATTCACCCCTCCACTTT. J is TRBJ1-6 and V is TRBV11-3; no firm D call. The germline V gene encodes CDR1 SGHNT and CDR2 YENEEA. The CDR3 consists of 15 residues. The V end was cut by 7 bases, the J end by 7 bases, with 17 bases between.

The chain's CDR3 is CASSSRQGDSPLHF. Here the CDR3 DNA reads TGTGCCAGCTCATCCCGACAGGGAGATTCACCCCTCCACTTT. The rearrangement links TRBV9 to TRBJ1-6, with 7 bases lining up with TRBD1. The CDR3 is 14 residues long. V lost 7 bases and J lost 8; bases outside the gene matches: 9. Per the germline V gene, CDR1 is SGDLS and CDR2 is YYNGEE. The full variable domain, completed using reference TRBV9 and TRBJ1-6, is DSGVTQTPKHLITATGQRVTLRCSPRSGDLSVYWYQQSLDQGLQFLIQYYNGEERAKGNILERFSAQQFPDLHSELNLSSLELGDSALYFCASSSRQGDSPLHFGNGTRLTVT.

In its sample, this clonotype was seen a few times. This may come from a read error, since a much larger clone is one base off. The J gene is TRBJ1-6, the V gene TRBV7-3, with D unclear. This CDR3 region has 11 residues. Germline values: CDR1 SGHTA, CDR2 FQGTGA. V dropped 7 bases and J dropped 18 bases, with 16 bases sitting between them. CDR3 loop: CASTGGLESHF. CDR3 in DNA: TGTGCCAGCACGGGCGGGTTGGAGTCCCACTTT.

The rearrangement uses TRBV28 and TRBJ2-7; no firm D call. CDR1 is MDHEN, CDR2 SYDVKM, per germline. V lost 6 bases to trimming and J lost 3 bases, with 15 bases between them. CDR3 length: 14 amino acids. The CDR3 is CASSPDGPFYEQYF. DNA of the CDR3: TGTGCCAGCAGCCCCGACGGACCCTTCTACGAGCAGTACTTC.

This clonotype occurred a few times. The V call is TRBV15, the J call TRBJ1-6, with D possibly matching TRBD1 (5 bases). V was shortened by 0 bases and J by 13 bases, with 7 bases between the two germline ends. CDR1 is LNHNV and CDR2 is YYDKDF in the germline V gene (reference sequence). The CDR3 loop spans 12 amino acids. CDR3 loop: CATSRDGAPLHF. CDR3 in DNA: TGTGCCACCAGCAGAGATGGGGCTCCCCTCCACTTT.

This clonotype was observed at least ten times. V usage is TRBV2 and J usage is TRBJ2-7, with no clear D. Trimming pared 2 bases from V and 4 bases from J, leaving 3 bases between. The CDR3 is 11 residues long. Germline V gene sequence: CDR1 SNHLY, CDR2 FYNNEI. The CDR3 here is CASSERYEQYF. CDR3 nucleotide sequence: TGTGCCAGCAGTGAAAGATACGAGCAGTACTTC.

As for this clonotype: The junction and the germline gene differ at one end; a read error may be behind it. The chain couples TRBV10-3 to TRBJ1-2; 9 bases are shared with TRBD1. The CDR3 extends over 13 amino acids. Germline-derived CDR1 and CDR2 are ENHRY and SYGVKD. CDR3 protein: CASSSGHGTGHTF. In DNA form, the CDR3 reads TGTGCCAGCAGTTCGGGTCACGGGACAGGGCACACCTTC.

This clonotype was seen ten or more times. The chain recombines TRBV29-1 with TRBJ1-1; D is possibly TRBD1 (5 bases). CDR1 SQVTM and CDR2 ANQGSEA come from the germline V gene. The CDR3 totals 14 residues. Trimming stripped 1 base from V and 1 base from J, with 10 bases between. As DNA, the CDR3 is TGCAGCGTTGAAGTCCGGGGACCGAACACTGAAGCTTTCTTT. This gives the protein CSVEVRGPNTEAFF.

The V call is TRBV11-2, the J call TRBJ1-1; 9 nucleotides match TRBD1. V dropped 4 bases and J dropped 0; count of bases not matched to a gene: 6. This CDR3 is built from 16 residues. Germline CDR1 is SGHAT and CDR2 is FQNNGV. This CDR3 reads CASSSRDRDLNTEAFF. The CDR3 DNA reads TGTGCCAGCAGCTCCCGGGACAGGGACCTGAACACTGAAGCTTTCTTT.

A remark on this clonotype: This could be a read error, since a much larger clone is one nucleotide away. This chain joins TRBV7-2 and TRBJ1-2; unclear D gene. This CDR3 is built from 14 residues. Trimming cost V 1 base and J 4 bases, with 10 bases left between them. From germline, CDR1 is SGHTA and CDR2 FQGNSA. The CDR3 protein is CASSLVGVGYGYTF. The CDR3, as DNA: TGTGCCAGCAGCTTAGTGGGAGTTGGCTATGGCTACACCTTC.